Detailed here is one T cell receptor (beta chain). This entry belongs to a study of blood T cell repertoires in COVID-19. A Seattle source enrolled patients during active infection and followed them longitudinally. In the authors' workflow: Reference gene primers were amplified, and this amplification served to estimate nucleated cell counts. Only in-frame clones appear in the TCRdb table, and some are missing; sequencing was by immunoSEQ multiplex PCR. V and J calls and clone size are given by that table; D and trimming were obtained from the DNA. The repertoire holds some 200,000 clones, 75% to 90% seen once, with 4.5% to 5.5% in the top ten. Trimming at V came to 7 bases and at J to 5 bases, leaving 5 bases not matched to a gene. Germline V CDR1 and CDR2: MNHEY, SVGAGI. CDR3 length: 13 residues.

This rearrangement joins TRBV6-5 to TRBJ2-7; 10 nucleotides agree with TRBD1. Input material: peripheral blood. The clonotype comes from a woman in her sixties or seventies with COVID-19, enrolled during active disease. In DNA, the CDR3 is TGTGCCAGCAAGGGGACAGGGGCACACGAGCAGTACTTC. Its protein product is CASKGTGAHEQYF.